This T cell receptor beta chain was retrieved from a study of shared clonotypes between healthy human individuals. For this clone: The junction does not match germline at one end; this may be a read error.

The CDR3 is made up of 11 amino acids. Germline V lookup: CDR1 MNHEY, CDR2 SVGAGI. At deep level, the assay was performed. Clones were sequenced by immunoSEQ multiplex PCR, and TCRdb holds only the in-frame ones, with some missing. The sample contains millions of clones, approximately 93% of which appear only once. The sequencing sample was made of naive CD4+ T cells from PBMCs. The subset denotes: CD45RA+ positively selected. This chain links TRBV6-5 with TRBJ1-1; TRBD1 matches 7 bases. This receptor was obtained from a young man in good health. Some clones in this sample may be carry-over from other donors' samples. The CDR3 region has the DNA TGTGCCAGCAGTGACCTGACAGGGACCTCCTTT. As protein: CASSDLTGTSF.